What follows are 14 T cell receptor beta chains derived from one specimen sequenced in a study of T cells after yellow fever vaccination. TCRdb re-called the 5' RACE reads with MiXCR, one entry per CDR3 protein. Among nearly 350,000 distinct CDR3 sequences listed, 7% to 10% were seen once. The sequenced sample was PBMCs, obtained more than 35 days after the first yellow fever vaccination. The source of these receptors is a man aged 18 to 35 who received the YFV17D yellow fever vaccine.

The chain links TRBV4-3 to TRBJ2-7; the match to TRBD2 covers 13 bases. The germline V gene has CDR1 LGHNA and CDR2 YSLEER. The CDR3 runs to 17 residues. V dropped 5 bases and J dropped 0; count of bases not matched to a gene: 7. The CDR3 region is CASSAGGLAGISYEQYF. The CDR3 DNA reads as TGCGCCAGCAGCGCGGGGGGACTAGCGGGGATCTCCTACGAGCAGTACTTC.

Only a few counts were recorded for this clonotype. This rearrangement joins TRBV5-1 to TRBJ2-5, with D possibly being TRBD1 (6 bases). The CDR3 contains 15 residues. Per germline, CDR1 SGHRS and CDR2 YFSETQ. The ends were cut back, 0 bases at V and 5 bases at J, with 14 bases in the middle. The CDR3 DNA is TGCGCCAGCAGCTTGGGGACAGTTGGGCCGGAGACCCAGTACTTC. This sequence encodes CASSLGTVGPETQYF.

The chain is built from TRBV11-2 and TRBJ2-2; 9 bases match TRBD1. Losses at the gene ends were 4 bases for V and 5 bases for J; bases not matched to a gene: 8. This CDR3 has 16 residues. Per the germline V gene, CDR1 is SGHAT and CDR2 is FQNNGV. CDR3 in amino acids: CASSSTGGRWTGELFF. The DNA of the CDR3 is TGTGCCAGCAGCTCCACAGGGGGCCGTTGGACCGGGGAGCTGTTTTTT.

This clonotype was counted only a few times. CDR3 region: CSARDGSEQYF. CDR3 coding DNA: TGCAGTGCTAGAGATGGGTCCGAGCAGTACTTC. The genes are TRBV20-1 and TRBJ2-7; D is unresolved. Germline values: CDR1 DFQATT, CDR2 SNEGSKA (reference sequence). Trimming left V 0 bases short and J 6 bases short, with 6 bases between. The CDR3 totals 11 residues.

The table lists this clonotype with a few counts. CDR3 nucleotide sequence: TGCGCCAGCGGGACAGGAGTCTTTGGTAACACTGAAGCTTTCTTT. Translated: CASGTGVFGNTEAFF. The genes are TRBV5-1 and TRBJ1-1, with 8 bases that match TRBD1. After removal of 7 bases from V and 2 bases from J, the junction contained 10 bases not matched to a gene. The CDR3 is made up of 15 amino acids. In germline, CDR1 is SGHRS, CDR2 YFSETQ.

This clonotype occurred a few times. This rearrangement joins TRBV7-2 to TRBJ2-2; perhaps D is TRBD1 or TRBD2 (7 bases each). This CDR3 is 17 amino acids long. The V end lost 2 bases, the J end lost 6 bases, and 19 bases lay between the germline ends. Germline CDR1 reads SGHTA; CDR2 reads FQGNSA. The CDR3 protein is CASSLTPGGGPAGELFF. The DNA for the CDR3 is TGTGCCAGCAGCTTAACCCCAGGGGGGGGCCCCGCCGGGGAGCTGTTTTTT.

This chain joins TRBV12-3 or TRBV12-4 and TRBJ2-3; 8 bases align to TRBD1. The CDR3 runs to 15 residues. J lost 5 bases, V lost 6 bases, and 10 bases had no gene match. The CDR3 sequence: CASRATGGRRDTQYF. The CDR3 DNA reads as TGTGCCAGCAGGGCAACAGGGGGTAGAAGAGATACGCAGTATTTT.

The V call is TRBV28, the J call TRBJ2-1, with 7 positions matching TRBD1. The CDR3 length is 15 residues. The J segment lost 5 bases and the V segment lost 6 bases, leaving 10 bases of the junction unmatched. Per germline, CDR1 MDHEN and CDR2 SYDVKM. The CDR3 DNA sequence: TGTGCCAGCAGCCGCCGACAGGGAACCCACAATGAGCAGTTCTTC. It codes for CASSRRQGTHNEQFF. Using reference TRBV28 and TRBJ2-1 for the parts outside the CDR3, the full variable domain is DVKVTQSSRYLVKRTGEKVFLECVQDMDHENMFWYRQDPGLGLRLIYFSYDVKMKEKGDIPEGYSVSREKKERFSLILESASTNQTSMYLCASSRRQGTHNEQFFGPGTRLTVL.

The chain carries TRBV7-9 and TRBJ1-2; possible D gene TRBD1, 5 bases. CDR1 is SEHNR, CDR2 FQNEAQ, per germline (reference sequence). The CDR3 runs to 13 residues. Between the trimmed V and J ends, which lost 3 bases and 7 bases, there was a span of 12 bases. The CDR3 bases are TGTGCCAGCAGCTTCCCGGGACGCGGTGGCTACACCTTC. Translated, it gives CASSFPGRGGYTF.

This clonotype was counted a few times. This sequence joins TRBV4-2 and TRBJ2-3; D unresolved. This CDR3 contains 18 residues. Trimming shortened V by 1 base and J by 0 bases, and 17 bases separated the two germline ends. Germline V CDR1 and CDR2: LGHNA, YNFKEQ. The CDR3 bases are TGTGCCAGCAGCCAAGTTTTCTCTACGGGTACTAGCACAGATACGCAGTATTTT. Residues: CASSQVFSTGTSTDTQYF.

This clonotype was counted a few times. The rearrangement joins TRBV5-6 to TRBJ1-5; D gene unclear. The ends were cut back, 1 base at V and 4 bases at J, with 9 bases in the middle. Germline loops: CDR1 SGHDT, CDR2 YYEEEE. The CDR3 loop spans 14 amino acids. The CDR3 bases are TGTGCCAGCAGCTTGTATAAGATTAATCAGCCCCAGCATTTT. Its translation: CASSLYKINQPQHF.

This clonotype showed up many times. V gene TRBV5-1 combines with J gene TRBJ1-1, with D unresolved. The CDR3 extends over 15 amino acids. Germline V CDR1 and CDR2: SGHRS, YFSETQ. V dropped 0 bases and J dropped 2 bases, with 11 bases sitting between them. The CDR3 sequence is CASSLDPQDNTEAFF. The CDR3 region has the DNA TGCGCCAGCAGCTTGGATCCGCAGGATAACACTGAAGCTTTCTTT.

This sequence joins TRBV12-3 or TRBV12-4 and TRBJ1-2, with TRBD1 matching over 9 bases. V trimming: 5 bases; J trimming: 2 bases; junction bases outside the gene matches: 9. This CDR3 spans 16 amino acids. The CDR3 nucleotides read TGTGCCAGCAGTGAAGGGGGGGGACAGGGAAACTATGGCTACACCTTC. As protein: CASSEGGGQGNYGYTF.

This clonotype occurred a few times. The chain links TRBV29-1 to TRBJ2-3; D remains unclear. There are 13 residues in the CDR3. Germline-derived CDR1 and CDR2 are SQVTM and ANQGSEA. The ends were cut back, 4 bases at V and 4 bases at J, with 12 bases in the middle. CDR3: CSVGVFGADTQYF. The CDR3 coding sequence is TGCAGCGTTGGCGTTTTTGGGGCAGATACGCAGTATTTT.